This is a list of T cell receptor beta chains from one sample in a study of cytomegalovirus exposure and HLA in healthy donors. Some clones are missing from TCRdb's copy, which holds only in-frame ones; the method was immunoSEQ multiplex PCR. The sample includes roughly 100,000 clones, 70% to 80% seen only once; the top ten take about 2.8%. Sequenced: PBMCs. The receptors shown here come from a man aged 50 to 59 in good health and CMV-seropositive. CDR3s include the opening cysteine and the closing phenylalanine or tryptophan.

V: TRBV18; J: TRBJ2-7; CDR3: CASSPTASSEQYF
V: TRBV6-1; J: TRBJ1-3; CDR3: CASSTGGGGNTIYF
V: TRBV4-1; J: TRBJ1-6; CDR3: CASSLQGSAYNSPLHF
V: TRBV6-5; J: TRBJ1-5; CDR3: CASSYGANSNQPQHF
V: TRBV11-2; J: TRBJ2-4; CDR3: CASSLLAGEGIQYF
V: TRBV4-1; J: TRBJ2-1; CDR3: CASSQEGSSYNEQFF
V: TRBV6-6; J: TRBJ1-2; CDR3: CASSYSQGHYGYTF
V: TRBV5-1; J: TRBJ2-3; CDR3: CASSLAQVQGGTDTQYF
V: TRBV10-2; J: TRBJ2-7; CDR3: CASSELDPGTYEQYF
V: TRBV5-4; J: TRBJ2-5; CDR3: CASSARPITGTGAKETQYF
V: TRBV7-2; J: TRBJ1-2; CDR3: CASSLEGLSNGYTF
V: TRBV6-1; J: TRBJ1-1; CDR3: CASSLYRQSDTEAFF
V: TRBV14; J: TRBJ2-4; CDR3: CASSQDAGQLGYKNIQYF
V: TRBV7-8; J: TRBJ1-1; CDR3: CASSRGTARANTEAFF
V: TRBV2; J: TRBJ2-3; CDR3: CASTRGRGLETQYF
V: TRBV7-9; J: TRBJ2-1; CDR3: CASSLPSRTSGRGNEQFF
V: TRBV15; J: TRBJ2-7; CDR3: CATSRSPNQGASYEQYF
V: TRBV5-1; J: TRBJ1-4; CDR3: CASSLETGSNEKLFF
V: TRBV5-1; J: NA; CDR3: CASSLGGTGLNEQYF
V: TRBV7-2; J: TRBJ1-2; CDR3: CASSLGGTERRGYGYTF
V: TRBV5-1; J: TRBJ2-7; CDR3: CASSLRLLAGGFSGYEQYF
V: TRBV30; J: TRBJ2-7; CDR3: CAWSPAGTYEQYF
V: TRBV2; J: TRBJ2-1; CDR3: CASSSYLGSINEQFF
V: TRBV28; J: TRBJ1-4; CDR3: CASSAPWGHSNEKLFF
V: TRBV19; J: TRBJ1-2; CDR3: CASSIDPLGQPNYGYTF
V: TRBV6-1; J: TRBJ2-5; CDR3: CASTIMTSTETQYF
V: TRBV5-1; J: TRBJ2-3; CDR3: CASSFRESRTDTQYF
V: TRBV27; J: TRBJ2-7; CDR3: CASSLSTQGEDEQYF
V: TRBV19; J: TRBJ2-5; CDR3: CASRPAGLAGETQYF
V: TRBV27; J: TRBJ1-1; CDR3: CASSLKGRSTEAFF
V: TRBV28; J: TRBJ2-5; CDR3: CASITPRETQYF
V: TRBV2; J: TRBJ2-7; CDR3: CASNWDNRYEQYF
V: TRBV4-2; J: TRBJ1-2; CDR3: CASSPGQLDYGYTF
V: TRBV2; J: TRBJ2-5; CDR3: CASSEISGEAPQYF
V: TRBV11-2; J: TRBJ2-1; CDR3: CASSSGLAVYNEQFF
V: TRBV11-1; J: TRBJ2-1; CDR3: CASSLRDPSSYNEQFF
V: TRBV2; J: TRBJ2-2; CDR3: CASSGGGARTGELFF
V: TRBV2; J: TRBJ1-2; CDR3: CASRRDKTGYGYTF
V: TRBV19; J: TRBJ1-5; CDR3: CASSIGGLSNQPQHF
V: TRBV6-1; J: TRBJ1-2; CDR3: CATSPVNYGYTF
V: TRBV27; J: TRBJ1-2; CDR3: CASTRHQGGVGSYYGYTF
V: TRBV5-1; J: TRBJ2-7; CDR3: CASSLGTGTYEQYF
V: TRBV11-2; J: TRBJ2-5; CDR3: CASSTGLAVYQETQYF
V: TRBV25-1; J: TRBJ2-2; CDR3: CASRNRGQDNTGELFF
V: TRBV19; J: TRBJ2-3; CDR3: CASTLTGTRTQYF
V: TRBV4-1; J: TRBJ1-3; CDR3: CASSQVGRGRGNTIYF
V: TRBV21-1; J: TRBJ1-5; CDR3: CASIQGGDSNQPQHF
V: TRBV28; J: TRBJ1-3; CDR3: CASSSTDRGPGNTIYF